This TCR beta chain was profiled in a study of somatic mutations in cytotoxic T cells in rheumatoid arthritis. Study-wide background: The researchers flow-sorted some T-cell populations stained with V beta antibodies and got nearly 100% purity, and these included V beta1+ cells sequenced for TCRB.

Source study methods: Patient CD8+ clones exceeding 1% seldom corresponded to published virus-specific TCRB sequences. Assay used: immunoSEQ multiplex PCR; TCRdb lists only in-frame clones, some missing. The V and J calls and the clone size are those of that table, but D and trimming were determined from the DNA. The data hold almost 7,500 clones, with around two thirds observed a single time. Overall study results and limits: Of more than 60 patients, 7 to 9 had a largest CD8+ clone that exceeded 20% of CD8+ cells.

The CDR3 runs 15 residues. Germline assignment: CDR1 MNHEY and CDR2 SMNVEV (reference sequence). The V gene lost 5 bases and the J gene lost 7 bases, with 18 bases spanning the gap. Comments on this clone: Its antigen is not identified.

The chain carries TRBV27 and TRBJ2-1; tentatively, D is TRBD2 (6 bases). This TCR was recovered from an adult with rheumatoid arthritis. Sequenced: CD8+ T cells sorted from blood. Here the CDR3 reads CASSLGTFDMNEQFF. DNA for the CDR3: TGTGCCAGCAGTCTCGGGACTTTCGATATGAATGAGCAGTTCTTC.